This paragraph covers one TCR beta chain sequence. V dropped 1 base and J dropped 0 bases, with 11 bases sitting between them. This CDR3 has 15 residues. CDR1 SGHRS and CDR2 YFSETQ come from the germline V gene. These data belong to a study of blood T cell repertoires in COVID-19. Study background: Specimens from acute and convalescent COVID-19 originated in the United States, Italy and Spain. From T cells, B-cell-depleted T cells, or PBMCs came the material, which was cDNA or gDNA.

Assay used: immunoSEQ multiplex PCR; TCRdb lists only in-frame clones, some missing. This table holds 30,000 or so clones, roughly four fifths found once. The sequencing sample was made of peripheral blood. This receptor was identified in a man at least 80 years old with active or convalescent COVID-19. The chain uses TRBV5-1 and TRBJ2-7, with a tentative D call TRBD2 (6 bases). The CDR3 region is CASSLFGTPSYEQYF. The CDR3 coding sequence is TGCGCCAGCAGCTTGTTCGGGACTCCCTCCTACGAGCAGTACTTC. The full variable domain, its missing parts supplied by reference TRBV5-1 and TRBJ2-7, is KAGVTQTPRYLIKTRGQQVTLSCSPISGHRSVSWYQQTPGQGLQFLFEYFSETQRNKGNFPGRFSGRQFSNSRSEMNVSTLELGDSALYLCASSLFGTPSYEQYFGPGTRLTVT.